The entry below describes one T cell receptor beta chain. Its antigen is undetermined. This sample is drawn from a study of T cell responses to AZD1222 COVID-19 vaccine. Findings of the study overall: At baseline, seropositivity was found in only six or seven AZD1222 recipients. Clonal diversity was possibly underestimated; the donors were predominantly white British and more often female. Two AZD1222 administrations were followed by greater Spike-specific TCR breadth and depth. Repertoires in all cases were sampled only once the peak T cell response had passed.

V shed 2 bases and J 0 bases; nucleotides not matched to a gene: 19. Germline CDR1 and CDR2: SNHLY and FYNNEI. This CDR3 is built from 21 residues. Method: immunoSEQ multiplex PCR; TCRdb's copy keeps in-frame clones and lacks some. Here the sample spans some 150,000 clones, roughly 85% being singletons. The receptor was isolated from an adult who received the MenACWY meningococcal vaccine as a control. V and J are TRBV2 and TRBJ2-3, with TRBD1 matching over 8 bases. The source material was peripheral blood, sampled 28 days after the second dose of the MenACWY control vaccine. Written as DNA, the CDR3 is TGTGCCAGCAGTGAATCCTCATCCCTTGGACAGGGCCAAGGTAGCACAGATACGCAGTATTTT. It codes for CASSESSSLGQGQGSTDTQYF.